The sequence of this T cell receptor beta chain was determined in a study of blood T cells in healthy people across ages. Study results and limitations: Investigators treated diversity estimates from one million T cells as underestimates. In older individuals, TCR beta diversity per million T cells was lower, falling roughly linearly with age.

Next came a second PCR, run for roughly 7 to 12 cycles, which used a sample-barcoded 5' primer along with a J-beta primer mix. Each cDNA molecule received a tag from a template-switch adaptor that had 12 random nucleotides. TCRdb analysed the 5' RACE reads with MiXCR anew, one entry per CDR3 protein. The data hold approximately 730,000 distinct CDR3 sequences, with roughly two fifths observed a single time. The CDR3 is 14 amino acids. Germline CDR1 DFQATT, CDR2 SNEGSKA (reference sequence). The V gene end was trimmed by 5 bases and the J gene end by 2 bases; junction bases not matched to a gene: 3. This clonotype came up many times. No antigen is known for it.

This clonotype was obtained from a woman in her sixties or seventies in good health. V is TRBV20-1 and J is TRBJ2-3; 11 bases are shared with TRBD2. The sample consisted of blood. The CDR3 protein is CSARTSGLTDTQYF. Written as DNA, the CDR3 is TGCAGTGCTCGGACTAGCGGGCTCACAGATACGCAGTATTTT.